This T cell receptor (beta chain) was obtained from a study of blood T cell repertoires in COVID-19. In the study overall: From the United States, Italy and Spain came samples of acute and convalescent COVID-19.

Some clones are missing from TCRdb's copy, which holds only in-frame ones; the method was immunoSEQ multiplex PCR. The table records 150,000 to 200,000 clones, approximately 73% of them present only once. Comments on this clone: This specimen includes other DNA sequences encoding the same CDR3.

Participants were aged about 18 to 100 years, lived in under 30 US areas, and enrolled virtually. Sequenced material: PBMCs or T cells enriched from blood (not recorded which). The sequence came from a woman in her forties or fifties with acute COVID-19.

Here the CDR3 DNA reads TGTGCCAGCAGCAATGCGGGACAGGGTAGAAACACCATATATTTT. Encoded protein: CASSNAGQGRNTIYF. The gene calls are TRBV21-1 and TRBJ1-3; the table assigns TRBD1, which was not confirmed against the DNA. TRBV21-1 is reported as a pseudogene. This CDR3 is built from 15 residues.